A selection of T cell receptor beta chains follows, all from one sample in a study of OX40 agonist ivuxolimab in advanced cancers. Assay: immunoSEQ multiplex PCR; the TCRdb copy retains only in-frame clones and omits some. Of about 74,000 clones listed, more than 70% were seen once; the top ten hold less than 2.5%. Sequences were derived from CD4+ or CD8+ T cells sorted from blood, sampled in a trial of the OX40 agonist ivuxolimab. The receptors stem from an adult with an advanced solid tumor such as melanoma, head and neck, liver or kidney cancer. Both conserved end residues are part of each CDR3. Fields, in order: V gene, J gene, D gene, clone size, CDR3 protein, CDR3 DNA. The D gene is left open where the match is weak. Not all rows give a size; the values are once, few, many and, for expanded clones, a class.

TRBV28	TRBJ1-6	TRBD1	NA	CASSLWGLTGGSSPLHF	TGTGCCAGCAGTTTATGGGGATTGACAGGGGGCAGTTCACCCCTCCACTTT
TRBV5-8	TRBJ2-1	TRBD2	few	CASSLDAGGGNEQFF	TGTGCCAGCAGCTTGGATGCGGGAGGTGGGAATGAGCAGTTCTTC
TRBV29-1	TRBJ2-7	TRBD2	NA	CSVELAGNEQYF	TGCAGCGTTGAATTAGCGGGTAACGAGCAGTACTTC
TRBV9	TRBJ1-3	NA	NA	CASSVGRSNSGNTIYF	TGTGCCAGCAGCGTAGGCAGGTCCAACTCTGGAAACACCATATATTTT
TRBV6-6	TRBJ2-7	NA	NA	CASSYSGAKQYF	TGTGCCAGCAGTTACTCTGGAGCTAAGCAGTACTTC
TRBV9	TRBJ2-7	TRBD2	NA	CASSVGSGGLARVYEQYF	TGTGCCAGCAGCGTTGGGAGCGGGGGCCTGGCCAGGGTTTACGAGCAGTACTTC
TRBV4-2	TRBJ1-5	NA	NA	CASSQGQFNQPQHF	TGTGCCAGCAGCCAAGGGCAATTCAATCAGCCCCAGCATTTT
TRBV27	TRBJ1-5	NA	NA	CASSSLALTSQHF	TGTGCCAGCAGTTCCCTGGCCCTCACTTCCCAGCATTTT
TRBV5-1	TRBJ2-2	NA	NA	CASSLGATGELFF	TGCGCCAGCAGCTTGGGGGCAACCGGGGAGCTGTTTTTT
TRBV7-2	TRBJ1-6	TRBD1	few	CASSTGVSNSPLHF	TGTGCCAGCAGCACAGGGGTCTCGAATTCACCCCTCCACTTT
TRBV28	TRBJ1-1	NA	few	CASSLSRQIEAFF	TGTGCCAGCAGTTTAAGTCGACAGATAGAAGCTTTCTTT
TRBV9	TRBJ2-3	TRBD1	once	CASSVVGQGARTDTQYF	TGTGCCAGCAGCGTAGTAGGTCAGGGGGCGAGGACAGATACGCAGTATTTT
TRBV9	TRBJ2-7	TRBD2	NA	CASSVGAGEQYF	TGTGCCAGCAGCGTAGGAGCGGGAGAGCAGTACTTC
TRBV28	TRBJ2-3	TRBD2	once	CASSDPSGGADTQYF	TGTGCCAGCAGTGATCCTAGCGGGGGCGCAGATACGCAGTATTTT
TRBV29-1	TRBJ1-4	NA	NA	CSVGRQNNEKLFF	TGCAGCGTTGGGCGGCAAAATAATGAAAAACTGTTTTTT
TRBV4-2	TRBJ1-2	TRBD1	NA	CASSLFSGTGGQANYGYTF	TGTGCCAGCAGCCTCTTCTCCGGGACAGGGGGACAAGCCAACTATGGCTACACCTTC
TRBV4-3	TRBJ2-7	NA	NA	CASSPRGAGVAEQYF	TGCGCCAGCAGCCCTCGTGGAGCAGGGGTGGCCGAGCAGTACTTC
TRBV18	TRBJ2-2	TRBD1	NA	CASSQPGGPGELFF	TGTGCCAGCTCACAGCCAGGGGGCCCAGGGGAGCTGTTTTTT
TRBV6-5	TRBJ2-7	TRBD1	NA	CASSSPTGVREQYF	TGTGCCAGCAGTTCCCCGACAGGGGTGAGGGAGCAGTACTTC
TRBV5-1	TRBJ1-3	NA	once	CASTPGANSGNTIYF	TGCGCCAGCACCCCGGGGGCCAACTCTGGAAACACCATATATTTT
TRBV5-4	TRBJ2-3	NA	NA	CASSLPRQEVSDTQYF	TGTGCCAGCAGCCTCCCACGACAGGAGGTTTCAGATACGCAGTATTTT
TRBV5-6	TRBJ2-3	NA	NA	CASSFSRTDTQYF	TGTGCCAGCAGCTTTTCGCGCACAGATACGCAGTATTTT
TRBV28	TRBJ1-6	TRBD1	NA	CASSLHWTGGSPLHF	TGTGCCAGCAGTTTACATTGGACAGGGGGATCACCCCTCCACTTT
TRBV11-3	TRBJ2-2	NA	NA	CASQSGGLTGELFF	TGTGCCAGCCAAAGTGGGGGACTCACCGGGGAGCTGTTTTTT
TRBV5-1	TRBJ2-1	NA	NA	CASSLDIPFDEQFF	TGCGCCAGCAGCTTGGATATACCTTTTGATGAGCAGTTCTTC
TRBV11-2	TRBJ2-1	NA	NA	CASRLSGNEQFF	TGTGCCAGCCGCCTTTCGGGCAATGAGCAGTTCTTC
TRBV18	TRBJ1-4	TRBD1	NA	CASSPSTGGQEKLFF	TGTGCCAGCTCACCAAGCACAGGGGGCCAGGAAAAACTGTTTTTT
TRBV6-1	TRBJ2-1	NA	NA	CASSELTGNFWNEQFF	TGTGCCAGCAGTGAACTTACAGGGAATTTTTGGAATGAGCAGTTCTTC
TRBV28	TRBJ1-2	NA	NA	CASSLEGYGYTF	TGTGCCAGCAGTTTGGAAGGCTATGGCTACACCTTC
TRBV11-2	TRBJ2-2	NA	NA	CASSLGGRLTGELFF	TGTGCCAGCAGCTTAGGGGGCCGGCTCACCGGGGAGCTGTTTTTT
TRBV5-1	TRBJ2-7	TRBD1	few	CASSTTSNTGTANSYEQYF	TGCGCCAGCAGCACGACATCCAATACCGGGACAGCAAACTCCTACGAGCAGTACTTC
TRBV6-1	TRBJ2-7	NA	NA	CASTQVYEQCF	TGTGCCAGCACACAGGTGTACGAGCAGTGCTTC
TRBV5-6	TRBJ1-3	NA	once	CASSLGQGNTIYF	TGTGCCAGCAGCTTAGGACAGGGAAACACCATATATTTT
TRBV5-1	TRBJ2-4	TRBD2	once	CASSGASGGELAKNIQYF	TGCGCCAGCAGCGGAGCTAGCGGGGGGGAACTAGCCAAAAACATTCAGTACTTC
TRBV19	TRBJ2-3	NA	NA	CASRRALSTDTQYF	TGTGCCAGTAGGCGGGCACTTAGCACAGATACGCAGTATTTT
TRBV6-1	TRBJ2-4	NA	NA	CASSDSHFKNIQYF	TGTGCCAGCAGTGATAGCCATTTCAAAAACATTCAGTACTTC
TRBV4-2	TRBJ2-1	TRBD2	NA	CASSQDMPGLAGNEQFF	TGTGCCAGCAGCCAAGATATGCCGGGGCTAGCGGGGAATGAGCAGTTCTTC
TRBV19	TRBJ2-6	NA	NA	CASSIEGTSGANVLTF	TGTGCCAGTAGTATAGAAGGAACCTCTGGGGCCAACGTCCTGACTTTC